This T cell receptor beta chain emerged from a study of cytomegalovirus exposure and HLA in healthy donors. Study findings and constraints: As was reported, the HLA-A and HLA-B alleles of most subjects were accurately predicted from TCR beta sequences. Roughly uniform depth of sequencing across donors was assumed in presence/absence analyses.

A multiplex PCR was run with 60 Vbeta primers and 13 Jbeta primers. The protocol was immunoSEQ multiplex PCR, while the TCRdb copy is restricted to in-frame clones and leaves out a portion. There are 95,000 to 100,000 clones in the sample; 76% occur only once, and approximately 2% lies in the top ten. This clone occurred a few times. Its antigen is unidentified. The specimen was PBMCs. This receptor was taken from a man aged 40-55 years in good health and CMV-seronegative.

The CDR3 is CATRGGPHRGTQYF. The CDR3 nucleotides are TGTGCCACTCGGGGGGGTCCCCATAGGGGGACCCAGTACTTC. V gene TRBV6-5 combines with J gene TRBJ2-5, with 8 bases that match TRBD2. V was pared by 10 bases and J by 7 bases, with 14 bases of the junction left unmatched. This CDR3 has 14 amino acids. Germline values: CDR1 MNHEY, CDR2 SVGAGI.